The rows below give T cell receptor beta chains drawn from one sample of a study of PD-L1 blockade in urothelial cancer. The method was immunoSEQ multiplex PCR; TCRdb's version includes in-frame clones alone and lacks a portion of them. The data hold under 95,000 clones, with 70% to 90% observed a single time. Material: PBMCs, obtained around atezolizumab (anti-PD-L1) treatment. Source of these receptors: a man aged 55 to 70 with urothelial cancer. Each CDR3 is given with its conserved first and last residue. D genes are given only for firm matches.

>-|TRBJ1-1|TRBV5-5
CASSSGHMNTEAFF
>TRBD1|TRBJ2-6|TRBV6-1
CASTMTGTGANVLTF
>-|TRBJ2-1|TRBV10-3
CAIKAAGDSYNEQFF
>TRBD1|TRBJ2-7|TRBV28
CASSLRAGGRVEQYF
>-|TRBJ1-4|TRBV6-1
CASRTGREKLFF
>-|TRBJ2-1|TRBV15
CATSRDLGGNEQFF
>TRBD2|TRBJ2-4|TRBV7-8
CASSLTSGLAKNIQYF
>TRBD2|TRBJ2-5|TRBV10-3
CAISEPAGASAETQYF
>-|TRBJ2-5|TRBV2
CASSERERVETQYF
>-|TRBJ2-1|TRBV15
CATSSYRSLGQFF
>-|TRBJ2-2|TRBV5-6
CASSRTATGELFF
>TRBD1|TRBJ2-4|TRBV10-3
CAISGVTGGQNIQYF
>TRBD1|TRBJ2-2|TRBV5-1
CASSAHRGVNTGELFF
>-|TRBJ1-1|TRBV15
CATSRSRARNTEAFF
>-|TRBJ1-1|TRBV5-1
CASSFISGAMNTEAFF
>-|TRBJ1-3|TRBV2
CAISTGSGNTIYF
>-|TRBJ2-1|TRBV19
CASSIRGNFNEQFF
>-|TRBJ2-2|TRBV5-4
CASSLVQEAGELFF
>-|TRBJ1-4|TRBV9
CASTLREKLFF
>TRBD2|TRBJ2-1|TRBV5-1
CASSQRTSSSSYNEQFF
>TRBD1|TRBJ2-1|TRBV2
CASSLDRGRDSQFF
>-|TRBJ2-7|TRBV6-1
CASSEGHANSYEQYF
>TRBD1|TRBJ1-6|TRBV19
CASSNRDRGSPLHF
>TRBD2|TRBJ2-1|TRBV7-3
CASSLTFSGGNNEQFF
>TRBD1|TRBJ2-5|TRBV7-7
CASSAGQGAAETQYF
>TRBD1|TRBJ1-5|TRBV28
CASIPWTGIQPQHF
>TRBD2|TRBJ2-7|TRBV27
CASRPWGGSEQYF
>-|TRBJ1-2|TRBV10-3
CAISEGSGGYTF
>TRBD2|TRBJ2-7|TRBV18
CASSTSGGGYEQYF
>-|TRBJ1-2|TRBV19
CASSQQGRGRSAF
>TRBD1|TRBJ1-2|TRBV28
CATFLDRGAHYGYTF
>-|TRBJ2-1|TRBV9
CASSGYVGGNNEQFF
>TRBD1|TRBJ1-2|TRBV7-3
CASSSGQGYGYTF
>-|TRBJ2-7|TRBV18
CASSPAVSYEQYF
>-|TRBJ1-1|TRBV27
CASSLLQGNTEAFF
>-|TRBJ1-2|TRBV27
CASSFSANYGYTF
>-|TRBJ2-3|TRBV10-1
CASSARLTAGDTQYF
>-|TRBJ1-5|TRBV2
CASTTGYNQPQHF
>TRBD1|TRBJ1-3|TRBV29-1
CSAGQGISGNTIYF
>-|TRBJ1-2|TRBV2
CASRPERDSRGYTF